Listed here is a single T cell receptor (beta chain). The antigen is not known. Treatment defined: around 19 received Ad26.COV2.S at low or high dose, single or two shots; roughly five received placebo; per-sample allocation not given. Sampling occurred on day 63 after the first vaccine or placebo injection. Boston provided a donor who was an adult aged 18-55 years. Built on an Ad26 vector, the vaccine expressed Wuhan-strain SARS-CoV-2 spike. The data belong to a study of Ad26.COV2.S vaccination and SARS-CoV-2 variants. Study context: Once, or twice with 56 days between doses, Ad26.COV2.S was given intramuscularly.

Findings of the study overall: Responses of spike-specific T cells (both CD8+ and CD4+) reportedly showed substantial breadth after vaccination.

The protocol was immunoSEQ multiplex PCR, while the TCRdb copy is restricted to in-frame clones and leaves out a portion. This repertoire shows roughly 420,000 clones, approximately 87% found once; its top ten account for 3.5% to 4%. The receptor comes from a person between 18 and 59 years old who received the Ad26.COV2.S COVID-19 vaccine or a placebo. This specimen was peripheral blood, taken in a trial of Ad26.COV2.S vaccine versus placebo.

As DNA, the CDR3 is TGTGCCAGCAGTATACGACAGGGCTACGAGCAGTACTTC. It is translated as CASSIRQGYEQYF. The V and J genes are TRBV28 and TRBJ2-7, with TRBD1 matching over 7 bases. Germline loops: CDR1 MDHEN, CDR2 SYDVKM. J gave up 3 bases and V 5 bases, and 4 bases lay outside the gene matches. The CDR3 extends over 13 amino acids.